This section outlines one TCR beta chain sequence together with its context. Its cognate antigen is unknown. V dropped 4 bases and J dropped 5; count of bases not matched to a gene: 9. The CDR3 consists of 15 residues. Per germline, CDR1 SGHDN and CDR2 FVKESK. This sample stems from a study of blood T cells in healthy people across ages. Points from the study as a whole: Unsorted PBMCs ruled out conclusive naive versus antigen-experienced comparison.

Healthy individuals of Caucasian origin from Russia, aged about 6 to 95, served as donors. A second PCR, run for about 7 to 11 cycles, used a sample-barcoded 5' primer plus a J-beta primer mix. TCRdb fed the 5' RACE reads into MiXCR, producing one record per CDR3 protein. The repertoire holds some 1,800,000 distinct CDR3 sequences, about 39% seen once, with about 21% in the top ten. Sample: blood. This clonotype was obtained from a human donor in good health. This chain uses TRBV14 with TRBJ2-3, with 7 positions matching TRBD2. The CDR3 sequence: CASSRSGWVQDTQYF. CDR3 nucleotides: TGTGCCAGCAGCCGTAGCGGGTGGGTGCAAGATACGCAGTATTTT.